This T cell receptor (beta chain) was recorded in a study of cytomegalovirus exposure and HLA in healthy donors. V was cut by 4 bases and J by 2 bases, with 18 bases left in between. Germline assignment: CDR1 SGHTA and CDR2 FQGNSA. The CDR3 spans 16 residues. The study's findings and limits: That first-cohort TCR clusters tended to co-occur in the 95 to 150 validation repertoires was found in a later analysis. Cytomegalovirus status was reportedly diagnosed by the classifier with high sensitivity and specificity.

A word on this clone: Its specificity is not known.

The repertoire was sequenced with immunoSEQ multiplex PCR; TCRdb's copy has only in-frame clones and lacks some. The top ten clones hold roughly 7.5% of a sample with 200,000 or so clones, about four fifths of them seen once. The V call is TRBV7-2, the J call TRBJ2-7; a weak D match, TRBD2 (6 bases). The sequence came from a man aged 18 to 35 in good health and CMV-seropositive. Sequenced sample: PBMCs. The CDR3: CASSSGLGAGTYEQYF. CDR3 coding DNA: TGTGCCAGCAGCTCCGGGCTGGGTGCGGGGACCTACGAGCAGTACTTC.